Listed here are 14 T cell receptor beta chains from one sample, sequenced in a study of early T cells in non-severe SARS-CoV-2 infection. TCRdb re-analysed the 5' RACE reads in MiXCR, keeping a single row per CDR3 protein. The sample shows roughly 48,000 distinct CDR3 sequences, 7% to 9% of them seen only once. The material sequenced was whole blood. The source is an adult who was a healthcare worker with PCR-confirmed SARS-CoV-2 infection or an uninfected control (not recorded which).

This clonotype was picked up many times. The chain joins TRBV10-2 to TRBJ1-1; the match to TRBD1 covers 7 bases. The junction had 3 bases not matched to a gene; V was cut back by 7 bases and J by 1 base. CDR1 and CDR2 from the germline V gene are WSHSY and SAAADI. CDR3 length: 13 amino acids. CDR3 coding DNA: TGCGCCAGCATTAGACAGGGGAACACTGAAGCTTTCTTT. Its protein is CASIRQGNTEAFF.

This clonotype was found many times. The genes are TRBV18 and TRBJ2-1; the match to TRBD1 covers 7 bases. This CDR3 contains 19 residues. Germline V gene lookup returns CDR1 KGHSH and CDR2 LQKENI. J was trimmed by 1 base and V by 0 bases; bases with no gene match: 12. CDR3 amino acids: CASSPPEGGPLFSYNEQFF. DNA of the CDR3: TGTGCCAGCTCACCACCGGAAGGGGGCCCACTATTTTCCTACAATGAGCAGTTCTTC.

The V and J genes are TRBV30 and TRBJ1-1, with no clear D. CDR1 and CDR2 (germline): GTSNPN, SVGIG (reference sequence). The CDR3 loop spans 13 amino acids. V was pared by 2 bases and J by 2 bases, with 9 bases between. In DNA form, the CDR3 reads TGTGCCTGGAGTTCAGACACTAACACTGAAGCTTTCTTT. Amino acids: CAWSSDTNTEAFF.

This clonotype was recorded at least ten times. V is TRBV5-6 and J is TRBJ1-1; the match to TRBD1 covers 10 bases. With V trimmed by 4 bases and J by 7 bases, 10 bases remained unmatched. The germline V gene encodes CDR1 SGHDT and CDR2 YYEEEE. CDR3 length equals 15 residues. The CDR3 DNA is TGTGCCAGCAGCCTAGGGACAGGGGCCTTTGGTGAAGCTTTCTTT. Translation gives CASSLGTGAFGEAFF.

The chain couples TRBV5-6 to TRBJ2-5; TRBD2 matches at 10 bases. The V and J ends lost 4 bases and 3 bases, in that order; junction bases with no gene match: 3. The CDR3 is 14 residues long. CDR1 is SGHDT and CDR2 is YYEEEE in the germline V gene. The CDR3 here is CASSRTSGEETQYF. CDR3 sequence (DNA): TGTGCCAGCAGCCGGACTAGCGGCGAAGAGACCCAGTACTTC.

The chain couples TRBV9 to TRBJ2-3, with D hard to call. The CDR3 consists of 16 residues. V lost 4 bases, J lost 0 bases, and 15 bases lay in between. Germline values: CDR1 SGDLS, CDR2 YYNGEE. The CDR3 spells CASSPPADHSTDTQYF. The CDR3 region has the DNA TGTGCCAGCAGCCCCCCCGCGGACCATAGCACAGATACGCAGTATTTT.

This clonotype was found many times. The chain joins TRBV7-8 to TRBJ1-6; the match to TRBD1 covers 8 bases. The CDR3 is 13 residues long. The V gene's germline CDR1 is SGHVS and CDR2 FQNEAQ. The trim removed 5 bases at V and 13 bases at J, leaving 7 bases unmatched. CDR3 protein: CASSTTDRAPLHF. The CDR3 DNA follows: TGTGCCAGCAGCACTACGGACAGGGCCCCCCTCCACTTT.

This clonotype was counted at least ten times. V usage is TRBV2 and J usage is TRBJ2-5; TRBD1 aligns across 7 bases. The CDR3 is 14 residues long. V lost 3 bases to trimming and J lost 5 bases; unmatched junction nucleotides: 6. Germline CDR1 reads SNHLY; CDR2 reads FYNNEI. CDR3 sequence (DNA): TGTGCCAGCAGTGAGGGACAGAGGATCGAGACCCAGTACTTC. It translates to CASSEGQRIETQYF.

This clonotype was observed many times. This chain connects TRBV15 to TRBJ1-2; unclear D gene. V lost 0 bases and J lost 6, with 8 bases in between. Germline V CDR1 and CDR2: LNHNV, YYDKDF (reference sequence). The CDR3 consists of 13 residues. The CDR3 bases are TGTGCCACCAGCAGAGATTTTAAGGATGGCTACACCTTC. Amino acids: CATSRDFKDGYTF.

This clonotype was counted many times. The rearrangement uses TRBV3-1 and TRBJ1-2; D gene ambiguous. The germline CDR1 and CDR2 sequences are LGHDT and YNNKEL (reference sequence). With 1 base removed from V and 4 bases from J, the gap between germline ends came to 13 bases. CDR3 length: 15 residues. This CDR3 reads CASSQGRQSLYGYTF. The CDR3 DNA sequence: TGTGCCAGCAGCCAAGGGAGACAATCCCTCTATGGCTACACCTTC.

This clonotype was seen many times. The chain uses TRBV5-1 and TRBJ2-4; no definite D call. The V gene's germline CDR1 is SGHRS and CDR2 YFSETQ. CDR3 length: 12 residues. Trimming removed 0 bases at V and 13 bases at J, with 11 bases between. CDR3 in DNA: TGCGCCAGCAGCTTGGAGGGCCAGACGCAGTACTTC. It specifies CASSLEGQTQYF.

The chain has TRBV28 and TRBJ1-1, with 8 nucleotides matching TRBD1. Germline-derived CDR1 and CDR2 are MDHEN and SYDVKM. The V and J ends lost 7 bases and 3 bases, in that order; junction bases with no gene match: 16. CDR3 length equals 17 residues. In DNA form, the CDR3 reads TGTGCCAGCACCCCCCCCCAGGGGGCACTCCGGGACACTGAAGCTTTCTTT. It specifies CASTPPQGALRDTEAFF.

This clonotype appeared many times. The J gene is TRBJ2-1, the V gene TRBV5-1; TRBD2 matches at 11 bases. The CDR3 extends over 19 amino acids. Germline trimming cut 4 bases from V and 0 bases from J; bases unmatched to any gene: 12. Germline V gives CDR1 SGHRS, CDR2 YFSETQ. CDR3 sequence (DNA): TGCGCCAGCAGCGTTCAGCCGGGACTAGCGGTTAGCTCCTACAATGAGCAGTTCTTC. Protein product: CASSVQPGLAVSSYNEQFF.

This clonotype has at least ten counts. The rearrangement links TRBV12-3 or TRBV12-4 to TRBJ2-5, with 7 bases matching TRBD1. The CDR3 extends over 13 amino acids. The V gene end was trimmed by 3 bases and the J gene end by 9 bases; junction bases not matched to a gene: 7. For the CDR3, the DNA is TGTGCCAGCAGTTTGGGGACAGTGGAGCCCCAGTACTTC. Translation gives CASSLGTVEPQYF.